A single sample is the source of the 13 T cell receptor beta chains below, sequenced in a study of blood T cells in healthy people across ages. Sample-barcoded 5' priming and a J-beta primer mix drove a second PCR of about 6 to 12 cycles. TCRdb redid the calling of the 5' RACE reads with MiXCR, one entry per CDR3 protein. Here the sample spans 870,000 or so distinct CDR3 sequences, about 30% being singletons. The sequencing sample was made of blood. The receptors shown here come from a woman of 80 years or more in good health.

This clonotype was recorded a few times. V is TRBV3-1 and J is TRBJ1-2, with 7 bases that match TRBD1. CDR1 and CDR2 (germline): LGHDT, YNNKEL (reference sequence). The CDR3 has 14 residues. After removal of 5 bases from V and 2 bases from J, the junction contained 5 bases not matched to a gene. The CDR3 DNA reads TGTGCCAGCAGCTACCCGGGACAGAACTATGGCTACACCTTC. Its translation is CASSYPGQNYGYTF.

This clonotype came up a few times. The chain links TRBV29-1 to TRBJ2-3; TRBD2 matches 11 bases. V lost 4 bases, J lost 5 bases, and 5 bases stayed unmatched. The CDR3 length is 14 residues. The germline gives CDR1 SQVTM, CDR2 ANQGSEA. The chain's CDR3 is CSVGASGRLDTQYF. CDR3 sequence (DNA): TGCAGCGTTGGAGCTAGCGGGAGGCTAGATACGCAGTATTTT.

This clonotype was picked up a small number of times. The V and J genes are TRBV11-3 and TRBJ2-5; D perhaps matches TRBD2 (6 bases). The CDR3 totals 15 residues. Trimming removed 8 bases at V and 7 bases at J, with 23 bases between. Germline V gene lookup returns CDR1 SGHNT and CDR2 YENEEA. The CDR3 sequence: CASVTGSGGDATQYF. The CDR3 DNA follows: TGTGCCAGCGTAACGGGATCTGGCGGGGACGCGACCCAGTACTTC.

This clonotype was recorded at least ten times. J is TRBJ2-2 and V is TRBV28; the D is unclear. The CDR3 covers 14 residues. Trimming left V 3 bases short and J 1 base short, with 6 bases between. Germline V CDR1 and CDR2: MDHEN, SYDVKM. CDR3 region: CASSFGGNTGELFF. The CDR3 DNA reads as TGTGCCAGCAGTTTCGGTGGGAACACCGGGGAGCTGTTTTTT.

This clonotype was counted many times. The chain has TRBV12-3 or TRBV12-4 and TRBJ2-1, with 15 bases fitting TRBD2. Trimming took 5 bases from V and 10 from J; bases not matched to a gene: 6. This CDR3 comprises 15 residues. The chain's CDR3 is CASSPGLAGGEEQFF. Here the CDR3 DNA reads TGTGCCAGCAGTCCGGGACTAGCGGGGGGTGAAGAGCAGTTCTTC.

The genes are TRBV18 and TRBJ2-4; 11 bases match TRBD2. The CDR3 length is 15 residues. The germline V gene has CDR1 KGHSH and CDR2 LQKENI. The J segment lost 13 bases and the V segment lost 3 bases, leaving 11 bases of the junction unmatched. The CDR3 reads CASSPQGTSGGEQYF. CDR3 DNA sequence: TGTGCCAGCTCACCTCAGGGGACTAGCGGAGGAGAGCAGTACTTC.

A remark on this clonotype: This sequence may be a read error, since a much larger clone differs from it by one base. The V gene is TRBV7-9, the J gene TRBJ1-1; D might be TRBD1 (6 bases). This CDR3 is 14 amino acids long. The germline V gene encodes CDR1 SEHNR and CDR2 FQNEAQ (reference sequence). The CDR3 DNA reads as TGTCCCAGCAGCTTAGAGATAGGGGGCACTGAAGCTTTCTTT. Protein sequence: CPSSLEIGGTEAFF.

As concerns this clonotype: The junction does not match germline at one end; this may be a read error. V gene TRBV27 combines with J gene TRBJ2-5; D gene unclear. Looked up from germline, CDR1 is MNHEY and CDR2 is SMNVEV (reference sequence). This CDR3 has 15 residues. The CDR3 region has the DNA TGTGCCAGCAGTTCCCTAGGCAGTAGCCAAGAGACCCAGTATTTC. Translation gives CASSSLGSSQETQYF.

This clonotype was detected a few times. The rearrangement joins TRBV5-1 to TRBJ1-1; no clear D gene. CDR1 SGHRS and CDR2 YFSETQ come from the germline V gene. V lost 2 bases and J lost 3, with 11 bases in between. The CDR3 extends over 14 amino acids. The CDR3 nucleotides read TGCGCCAGCAGCTTCGGAAGGCGGGACACTGAAGCTTTCTTT. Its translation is CASSFGRRDTEAFF. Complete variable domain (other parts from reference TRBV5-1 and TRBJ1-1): KAGVTQTPRYLIKTRGQQVTLSCSPISGHRSVSWYQQTPGQGLQFLFEYFSETQRNKGNFPGRFSGRQFSNSRSEMNVSTLELGDSALYLCASSFGRRDTEAFFGQGTRLTVV.

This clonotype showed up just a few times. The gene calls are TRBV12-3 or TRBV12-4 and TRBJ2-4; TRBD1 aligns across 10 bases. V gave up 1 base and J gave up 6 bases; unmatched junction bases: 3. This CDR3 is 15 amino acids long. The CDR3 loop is CASSLVGDRGNIQYF. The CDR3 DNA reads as TGTGCCAGCAGTTTAGTAGGGGACAGGGGAAACATTCAGTACTTC.

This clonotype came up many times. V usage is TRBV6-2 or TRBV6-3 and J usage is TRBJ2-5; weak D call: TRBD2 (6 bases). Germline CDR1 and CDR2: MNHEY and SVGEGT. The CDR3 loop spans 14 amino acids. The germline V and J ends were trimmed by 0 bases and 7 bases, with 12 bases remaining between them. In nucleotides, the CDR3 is TGTGCCAGCAGTTACTCTGGGACGGAGGGGACCCAGTACTTC. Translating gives CASSYSGTEGTQYF.

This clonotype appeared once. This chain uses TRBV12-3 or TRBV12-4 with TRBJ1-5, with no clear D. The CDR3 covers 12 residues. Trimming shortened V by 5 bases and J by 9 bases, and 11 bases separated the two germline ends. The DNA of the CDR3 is TGTGCCAGCAGTCTCCCGTTGAGGCCCCAGCATTTT. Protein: CASSLPLRPQHF.

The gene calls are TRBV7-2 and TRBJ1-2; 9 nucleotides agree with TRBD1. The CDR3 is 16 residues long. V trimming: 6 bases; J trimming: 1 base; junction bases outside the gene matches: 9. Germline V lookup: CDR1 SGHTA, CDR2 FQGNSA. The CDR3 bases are TGTGCCAGCAGGTCTCCGGGACAGGGTTATAACTATGGCTACACCTTC. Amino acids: CASRSPGQGYNYGYTF.